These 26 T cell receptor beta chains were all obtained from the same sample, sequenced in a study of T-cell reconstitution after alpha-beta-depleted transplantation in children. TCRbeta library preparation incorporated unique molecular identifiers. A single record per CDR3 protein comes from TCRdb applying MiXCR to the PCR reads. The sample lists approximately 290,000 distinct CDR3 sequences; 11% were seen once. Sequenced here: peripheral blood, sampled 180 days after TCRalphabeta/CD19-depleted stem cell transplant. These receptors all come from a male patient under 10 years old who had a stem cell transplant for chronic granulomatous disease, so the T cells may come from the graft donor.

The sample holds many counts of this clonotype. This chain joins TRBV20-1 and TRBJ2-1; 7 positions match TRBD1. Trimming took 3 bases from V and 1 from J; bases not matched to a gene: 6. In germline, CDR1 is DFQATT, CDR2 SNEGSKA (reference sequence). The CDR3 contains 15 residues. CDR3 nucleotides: TGCAGTGCTAGTCCGACAGGGCTATCCTACAATGAGCAGTTCTTC. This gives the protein CSASPTGLSYNEQFF.

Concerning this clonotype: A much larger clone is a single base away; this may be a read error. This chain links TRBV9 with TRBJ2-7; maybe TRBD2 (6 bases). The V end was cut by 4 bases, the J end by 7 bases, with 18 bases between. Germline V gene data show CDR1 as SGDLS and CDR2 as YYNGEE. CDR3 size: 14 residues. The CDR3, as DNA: TGTGCCAGCAGCCCCGAGACGGGACTTGGGGAGCAGTACTTC. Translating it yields CASSPETGLGEQYF. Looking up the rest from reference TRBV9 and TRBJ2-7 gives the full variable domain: DSGVTQTPKHLITATGQRVTLRCSPRSGDLSVYWYQQSLDQGLQFLIQYYNGEERAKGNILERFSAQQFPDLHSELNLSSLELGDSALYFCASSPETGLGEQYFGPGTRLTVT.

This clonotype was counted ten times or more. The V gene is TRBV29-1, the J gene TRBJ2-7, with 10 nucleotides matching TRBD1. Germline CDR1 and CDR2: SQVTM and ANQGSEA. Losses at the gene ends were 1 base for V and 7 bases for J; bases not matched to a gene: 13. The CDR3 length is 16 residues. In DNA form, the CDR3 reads TGCAGCGTTGAAGGGAGGAACGGACAGGGGGAGAGGGAGCAGTACTTC. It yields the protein CSVEGRNGQGEREQYF.

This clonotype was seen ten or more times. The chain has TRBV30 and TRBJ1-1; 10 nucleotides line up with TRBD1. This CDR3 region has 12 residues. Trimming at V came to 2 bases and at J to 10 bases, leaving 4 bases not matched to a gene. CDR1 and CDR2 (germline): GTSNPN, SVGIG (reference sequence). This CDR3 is CAWSPTGGGAFF. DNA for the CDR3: TGTGCCTGGAGTCCGACAGGGGGCGGAGCTTTCTTT.

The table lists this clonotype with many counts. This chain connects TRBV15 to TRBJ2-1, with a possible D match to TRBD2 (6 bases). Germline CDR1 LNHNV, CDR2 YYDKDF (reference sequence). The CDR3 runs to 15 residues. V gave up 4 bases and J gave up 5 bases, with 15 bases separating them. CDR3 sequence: CATSISTGGDNEQFF. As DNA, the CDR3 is TGTGCCACCAGCATTTCGACCGGGGGTGACAATGAGCAGTTCTTC.

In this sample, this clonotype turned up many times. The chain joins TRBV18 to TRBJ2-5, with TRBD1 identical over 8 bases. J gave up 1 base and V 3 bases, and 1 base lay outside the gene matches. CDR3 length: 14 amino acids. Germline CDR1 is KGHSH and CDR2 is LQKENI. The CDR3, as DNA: TGTGCCAGCTCACCGGACAGGGTCCAAGAGACCCAGTACTTC. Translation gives CASSPDRVQETQYF. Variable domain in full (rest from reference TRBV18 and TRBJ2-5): NAGVMQNPRHLVRRRGQEARLRCSPMKGHSHVYWYRQLPEEGLKFMVYLQKENIIDESGMPKERFSAEFPKEGPSILRIQQVVRGDSAAYFCASSPDRVQETQYFGPGTRLLVL.

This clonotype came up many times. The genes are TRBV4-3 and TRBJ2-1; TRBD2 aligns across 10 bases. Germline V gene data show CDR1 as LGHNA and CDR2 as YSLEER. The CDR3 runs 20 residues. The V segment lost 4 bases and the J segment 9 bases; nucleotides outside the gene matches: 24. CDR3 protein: CASSPRTRPPFGTSAGEQFF. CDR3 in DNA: TGCGCCAGCAGCCCAAGAACCCGCCCCCCGTTCGGGACTAGCGCGGGTGAGCAGTTCTTC.

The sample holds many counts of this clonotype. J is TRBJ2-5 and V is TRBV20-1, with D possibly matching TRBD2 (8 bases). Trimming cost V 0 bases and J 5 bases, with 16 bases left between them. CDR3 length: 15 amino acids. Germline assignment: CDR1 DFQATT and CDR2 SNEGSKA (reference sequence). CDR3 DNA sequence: TGCAGTGCTAGAGATCACGGGAGGGGGCCCGAGACCCAGTACTTC. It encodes CSARDHGRGPETQYF.

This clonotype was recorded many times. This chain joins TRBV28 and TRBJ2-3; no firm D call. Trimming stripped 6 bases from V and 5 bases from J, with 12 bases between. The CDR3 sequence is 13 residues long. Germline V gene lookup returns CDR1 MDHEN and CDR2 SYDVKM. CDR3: CASSPPLLDTQYF. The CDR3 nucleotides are TGTGCCAGCAGCCCCCCGTTGTTAGATACGCAGTATTTT.

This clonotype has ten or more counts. CDR3 region: CASSLGRQGLEQYF. Written as DNA, the CDR3 is TGTGCCAGCAGCTTAGGGCGACAGGGGCTCGAGCAGTACTTC. The chain uses TRBV7-2 and TRBJ2-7; 8 bases line up with TRBD1. Germline V CDR1 and CDR2: SGHTA, FQGNSA. The trim removed 1 base at V and 6 bases at J, leaving 5 bases unmatched. This CDR3 contains 14 residues.

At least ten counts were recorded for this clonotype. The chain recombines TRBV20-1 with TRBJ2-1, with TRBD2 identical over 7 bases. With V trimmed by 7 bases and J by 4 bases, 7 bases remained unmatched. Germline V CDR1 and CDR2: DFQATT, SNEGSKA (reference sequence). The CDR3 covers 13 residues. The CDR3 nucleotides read TGCAGTGTGTTGGCTAGCGGATACAATGAGCAGTTCTTC. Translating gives CSVLASGYNEQFF.

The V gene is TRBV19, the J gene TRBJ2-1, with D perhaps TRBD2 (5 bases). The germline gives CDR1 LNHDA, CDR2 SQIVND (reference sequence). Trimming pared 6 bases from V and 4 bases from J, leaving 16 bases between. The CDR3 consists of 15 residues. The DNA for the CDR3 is TGTGCCAGTAGCCCTGCGAGTCCGGGGTACAATGAGCAGTTCTTC. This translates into CASSPASPGYNEQFF.

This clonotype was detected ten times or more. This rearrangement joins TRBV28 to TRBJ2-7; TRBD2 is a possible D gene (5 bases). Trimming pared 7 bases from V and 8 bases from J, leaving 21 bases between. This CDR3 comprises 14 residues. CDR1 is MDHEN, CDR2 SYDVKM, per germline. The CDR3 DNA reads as TGTGCCAGCAAGATAGGTAGGACTTCCAGCCAGCAGTACTTC. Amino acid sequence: CASKIGRTSSQQYF. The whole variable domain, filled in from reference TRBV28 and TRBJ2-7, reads DVKVTQSSRYLVKRTGEKVFLECVQDMDHENMFWYRQDPGLGLRLIYFSYDVKMKEKGDIPEGYSVSREKKERFSLILESASTNQTSMYLCASKIGRTSSQQYFGPGTRLTVT.

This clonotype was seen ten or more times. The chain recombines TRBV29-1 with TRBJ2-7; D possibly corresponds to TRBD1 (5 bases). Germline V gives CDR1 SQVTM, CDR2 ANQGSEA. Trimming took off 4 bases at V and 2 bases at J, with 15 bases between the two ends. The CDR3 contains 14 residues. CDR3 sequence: CSVVGHLRPYEQYF. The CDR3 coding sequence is TGCAGCGTTGTAGGACATCTCAGACCCTACGAGCAGTACTTC.

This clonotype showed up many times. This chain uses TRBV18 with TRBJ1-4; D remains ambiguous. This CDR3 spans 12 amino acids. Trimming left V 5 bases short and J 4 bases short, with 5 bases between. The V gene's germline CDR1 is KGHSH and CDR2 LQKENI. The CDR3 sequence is CASSSYNEKLFF. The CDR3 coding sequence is TGTGCCAGCTCATCCTATAATGAAAAACTGTTTTTT.

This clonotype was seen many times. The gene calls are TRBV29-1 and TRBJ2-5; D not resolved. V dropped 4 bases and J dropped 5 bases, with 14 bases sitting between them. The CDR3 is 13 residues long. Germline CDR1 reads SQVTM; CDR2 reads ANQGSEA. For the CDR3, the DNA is TGCAGCGTTGTCGGTTTATTATCTGAGACCCAGTACTTC. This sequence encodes CSVVGLLSETQYF.

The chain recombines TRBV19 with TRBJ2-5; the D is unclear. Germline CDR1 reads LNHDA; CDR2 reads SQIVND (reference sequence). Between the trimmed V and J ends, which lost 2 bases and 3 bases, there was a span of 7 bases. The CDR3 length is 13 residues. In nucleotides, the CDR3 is TGTGCCAGTAGTATAATCCCCGAAGAGACCCAGTACTTC. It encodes CASSIIPEETQYF. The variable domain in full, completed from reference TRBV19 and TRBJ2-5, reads DGGITQSPKYLFRKEGQNVTLSCEQNLNHDAMYWYRQDPGQGLRLIYYSQIVNDFQKGDIAEGYSVSREKKESFPLTVTSAQKNPTAFYLCASSIIPEETQYFGPGTRLLVL.

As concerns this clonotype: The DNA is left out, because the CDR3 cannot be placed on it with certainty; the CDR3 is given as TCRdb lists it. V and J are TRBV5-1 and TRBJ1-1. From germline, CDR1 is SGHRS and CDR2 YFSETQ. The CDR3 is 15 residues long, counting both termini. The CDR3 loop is CASSWKWAEGSEASF.

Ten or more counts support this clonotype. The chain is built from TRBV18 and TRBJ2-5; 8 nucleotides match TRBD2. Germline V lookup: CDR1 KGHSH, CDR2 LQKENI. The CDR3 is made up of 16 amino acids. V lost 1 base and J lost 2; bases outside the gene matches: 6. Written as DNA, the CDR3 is TGTGCCAGCTCACCACTAGCGGGATCCATACAAGAGACCCAGTACTTC. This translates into CASSPLAGSIQETQYF. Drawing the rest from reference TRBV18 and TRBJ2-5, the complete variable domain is NAGVMQNPRHLVRRRGQEARLRCSPMKGHSHVYWYRQLPEEGLKFMVYLQKENIIDESGMPKERFSAEFPKEGPSILRIQQVVRGDSAAYFCASSPLAGSIQETQYFGPGTRLLVL.

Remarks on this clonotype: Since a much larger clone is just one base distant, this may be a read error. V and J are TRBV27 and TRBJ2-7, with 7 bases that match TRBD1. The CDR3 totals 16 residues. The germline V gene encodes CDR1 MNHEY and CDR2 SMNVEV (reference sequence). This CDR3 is CAISPHPDRTSYEQYF. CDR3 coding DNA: TGTGCCATCAGTCCCCACCCGGACAGGACCTCCTACGAGCAGTACTTC.

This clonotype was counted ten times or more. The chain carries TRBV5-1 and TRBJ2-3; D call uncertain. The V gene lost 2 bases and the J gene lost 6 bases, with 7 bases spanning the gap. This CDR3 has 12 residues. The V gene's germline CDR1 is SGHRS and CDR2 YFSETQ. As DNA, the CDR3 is TGCGCCAGCAGCTTCGAGTTGGATACGCAGTATTTT. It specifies CASSFELDTQYF.

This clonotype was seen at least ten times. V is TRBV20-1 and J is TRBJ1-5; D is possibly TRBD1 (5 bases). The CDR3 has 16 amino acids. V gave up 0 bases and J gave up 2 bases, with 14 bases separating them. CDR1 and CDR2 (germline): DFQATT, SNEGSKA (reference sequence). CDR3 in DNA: TGCAGTGCTAGAGACTATATGACAGCTGGCAATCAGCCCCAGCATTTT. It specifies CSARDYMTAGNQPQHF.

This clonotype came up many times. The CDR3 region is CASSLAGGANYGYTF. The CDR3 DNA reads TGTGCCAGCAGCTTGGCAGGGGGAGCTAACTATGGCTACACCTTC. The gene calls are TRBV7-9 and TRBJ1-2, with 7 bases identical to TRBD1. This CDR3 spans 15 amino acids. From germline, CDR1 is SEHNR and CDR2 FQNEAQ (reference sequence). The ends lost 3 bases at V and 0 bases at J; junction bases unmatched: 4.

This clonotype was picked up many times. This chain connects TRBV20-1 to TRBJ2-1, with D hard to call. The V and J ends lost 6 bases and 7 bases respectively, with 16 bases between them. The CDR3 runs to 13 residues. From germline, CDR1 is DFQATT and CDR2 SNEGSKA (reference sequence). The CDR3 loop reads CSAPRTGWNEQFF. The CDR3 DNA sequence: TGCAGTGCCCCTCGGACGGGTTGGAATGAGCAGTTCTTC.

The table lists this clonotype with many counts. The CDR3 here is CAWTSGNEQFF. In DNA, the CDR3 is TGTGCCTGGACTAGCGGCAATGAGCAGTTCTTC. The chain recombines TRBV30 with TRBJ2-1; TRBD2 aligns across 7 bases. The CDR3 is 11 amino acids. V lost 4 bases to trimming and J lost 6 bases; unmatched junction nucleotides: 0. Germline loops: CDR1 GTSNPN, CDR2 SVGIG (reference sequence).

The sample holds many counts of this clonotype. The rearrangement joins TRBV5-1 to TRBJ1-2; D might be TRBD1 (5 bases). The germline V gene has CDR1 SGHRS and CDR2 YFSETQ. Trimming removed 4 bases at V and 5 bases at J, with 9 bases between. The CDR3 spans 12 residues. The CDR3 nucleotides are TGCGCCAGCAGCCCGCAGGGATATGGCTACACCTTC. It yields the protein CASSPQGYGYTF.